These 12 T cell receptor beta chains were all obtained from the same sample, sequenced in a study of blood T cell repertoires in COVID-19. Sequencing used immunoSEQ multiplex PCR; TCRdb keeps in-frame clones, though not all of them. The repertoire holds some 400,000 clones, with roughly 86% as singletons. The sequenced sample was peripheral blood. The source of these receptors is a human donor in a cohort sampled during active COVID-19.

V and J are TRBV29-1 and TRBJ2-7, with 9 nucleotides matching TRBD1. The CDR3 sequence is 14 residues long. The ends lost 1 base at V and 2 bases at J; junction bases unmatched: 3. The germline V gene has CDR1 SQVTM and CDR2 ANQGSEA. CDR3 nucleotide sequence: TGCAGCGTTGAAGGACAGGGGGAAGCCTACGAGCAGTACTTC. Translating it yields CSVEGQGEAYEQYF.

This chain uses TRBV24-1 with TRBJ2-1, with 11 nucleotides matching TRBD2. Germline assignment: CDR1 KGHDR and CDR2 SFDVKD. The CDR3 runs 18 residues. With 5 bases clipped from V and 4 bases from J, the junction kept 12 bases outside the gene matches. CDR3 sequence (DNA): TGTGCCACCAGTGGCCGAGGGACTAGCGGCCACGGGTACAATGAGCAGTTCTTC. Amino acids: CATSGRGTSGHGYNEQFF.

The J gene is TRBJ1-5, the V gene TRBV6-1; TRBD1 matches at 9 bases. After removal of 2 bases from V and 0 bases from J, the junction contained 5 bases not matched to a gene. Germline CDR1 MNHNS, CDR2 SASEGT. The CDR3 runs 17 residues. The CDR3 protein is CASSEFGTGYSNQPQHF. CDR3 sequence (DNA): TGTGCCAGCAGTGAATTTGGGACAGGGTATAGCAATCAGCCCCAGCATTTT.

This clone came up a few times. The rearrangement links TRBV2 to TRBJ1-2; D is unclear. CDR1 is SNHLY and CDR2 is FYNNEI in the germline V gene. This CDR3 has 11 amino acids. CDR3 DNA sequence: TGTGCTAAGTCGCGAAAACATGGCTACACCTTC. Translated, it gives CAKSRKHGYTF. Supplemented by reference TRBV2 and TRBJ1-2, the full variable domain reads EPEVTQTPSHQVTQMGQEVILRCVPISNHLYFYWYRQILGQKVEFLVSFYNNEISEKSEIFDDQFSVERPDGSNFTLKIRSTKLEDSAMYFCAKSRKHGYTFGSGTRLTVV.

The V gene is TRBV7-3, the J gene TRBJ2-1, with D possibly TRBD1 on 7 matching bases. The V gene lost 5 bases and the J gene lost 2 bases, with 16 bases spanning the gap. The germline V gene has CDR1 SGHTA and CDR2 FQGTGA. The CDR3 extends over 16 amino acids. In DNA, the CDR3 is TGTGCCAGCAGCCCCCGGTCAGGGGGGCCCTACAATGAGCAGTTCTTC. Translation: CASSPRSGGPYNEQFF.

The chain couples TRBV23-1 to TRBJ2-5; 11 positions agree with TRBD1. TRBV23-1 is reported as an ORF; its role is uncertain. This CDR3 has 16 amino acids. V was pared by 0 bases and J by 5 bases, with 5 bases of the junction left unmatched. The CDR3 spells CASSQSRTGGSETQYF. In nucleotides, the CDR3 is TGCGCCAGCAGTCAATCGAGGACAGGGGGCTCGGAGACCCAGTACTTC.

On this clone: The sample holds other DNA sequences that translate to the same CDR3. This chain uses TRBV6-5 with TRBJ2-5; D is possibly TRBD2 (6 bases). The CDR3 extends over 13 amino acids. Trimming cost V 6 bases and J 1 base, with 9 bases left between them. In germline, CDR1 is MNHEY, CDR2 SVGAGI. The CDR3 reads CASSLGLQETQYF. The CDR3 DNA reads TGTGCCAGCAGCCTGGGACTCCAAGAGACCCAGTACTTC.

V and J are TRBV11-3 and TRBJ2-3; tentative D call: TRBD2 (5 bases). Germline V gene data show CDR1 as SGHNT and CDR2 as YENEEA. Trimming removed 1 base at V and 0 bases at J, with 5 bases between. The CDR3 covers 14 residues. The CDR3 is CASSLGTSTDTQYF. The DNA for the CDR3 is TGTGCCAGCAGCTTAGGGACTAGCACAGATACGCAGTATTTT.

The CDR3 protein is CASRGTSRYEQYF. DNA of the CDR3: TGTGCCAGCAGAGGAACTAGTCGCTACGAGCAGTACTTC. The chain links TRBV28 to TRBJ2-7, with D tentatively TRBD2 (5 bases). CDR3 size: 13 residues. CDR1 and CDR2 (germline): MDHEN, SYDVKM. The V gene lost 6 bases and the J gene lost 3 bases, with 12 bases spanning the gap.

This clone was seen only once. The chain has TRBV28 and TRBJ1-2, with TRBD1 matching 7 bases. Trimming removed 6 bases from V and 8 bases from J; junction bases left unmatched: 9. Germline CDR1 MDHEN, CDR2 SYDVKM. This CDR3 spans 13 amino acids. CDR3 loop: CASRNTGVWGYTF. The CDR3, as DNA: TGTGCCAGCAGAAACACAGGGGTGTGGGGCTACACCTTC.

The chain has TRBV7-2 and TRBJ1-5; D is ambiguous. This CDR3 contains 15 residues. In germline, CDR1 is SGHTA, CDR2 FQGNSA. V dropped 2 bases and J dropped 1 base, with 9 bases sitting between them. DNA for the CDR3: TGTGCCAGCAGCTTATTATCAGGCAGCAATCAGCCCCAGCATTTT. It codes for CASSLLSGSNQPQHF.

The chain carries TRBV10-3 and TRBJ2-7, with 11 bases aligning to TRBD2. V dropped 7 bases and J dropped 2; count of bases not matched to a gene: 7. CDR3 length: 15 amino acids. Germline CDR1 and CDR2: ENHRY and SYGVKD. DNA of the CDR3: TGTGCCATCAAGAACGGGACTAGCGGTACCTACGAGCAGTACTTC. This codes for CAIKNGTSGTYEQYF.